This TCR beta chain was sequenced for a study of cytomegalovirus exposure and HLA in healthy donors. Broader study findings: Rare TCR sequences dominated, though some public TCRs recurred in many donors. A classifier reportedly called cytomegalovirus status with high sensitivity and specificity. A highly shared variant cluster was judged a likely technical artifact. The study put some 150 TCR beta chains on its list as cytomegalovirus-associated.

Primers included in the PCR were 60 Vbeta and 13 Jbeta primers. Sequencing used immunoSEQ multiplex PCR; TCRdb keeps in-frame clones, though not all of them. The table records 170,000 or so clones, less than 90% of them present only once. Germline CDR1 SGDLS, CDR2 YYNGEE. This CDR3 contains 18 residues. Trimming removed 0 bases from V and 0 bases from J, with 15 bases in between. With regard to this clone: Its antigen is currently unknown.

V gene TRBV9 combines with J gene TRBJ2-2; weak D call: TRBD1 (7 bases). This clonotype originated in a boy younger than 10 in good health and CMV-seronegative. The sequenced sample consisted of PBMCs. The CDR3 DNA is TGTGCCAGCAGCGTAGCCCTCCAGGGGGGCACGAACACCGGGGAGCTGTTTTTT. Translated: CASSVALQGGTNTGELFF.